Following are 15 T cell receptor beta chains from one sample sequenced in a study of a mutant IDH1 vaccine in newly diagnosed glioma. Profiling relied on immunoSEQ multiplex PCR, and the TCRdb table lists in-frame clones only, not all of them. This table has about 96,000 clones, around three quarters appearing once. Time point defined: baseline, week 1 (first vaccination visit). Sample treatment: pre-vaccination baseline after standard-of-care therapy. Sequences were derived from PBMCs, sampled from a glioma patient treated with radiotherapy, temozolomide or both. Receptors were obtained from a man between 40 and 49 years old with glioma.

The chain has TRBV10-3 and TRBJ2-7, with D unclear. V lost 7 bases and J lost 1, with 5 bases in between. The CDR3 covers 11 residues. Germline lookup yields CDR1 ENHRY and CDR2 SYGVKD. CDR3 residues: CAITDSYEQYF. In nucleotides, the CDR3 is TGTGCCATCACGGATTCCTACGAGCAGTACTTC.

This clone was observed a handful of times. V usage is TRBV7-9 and J usage is TRBJ1-2; D uncertain. Looked up from germline, CDR1 is SEHNR and CDR2 is FQNEAQ (reference sequence). The CDR3 contains 13 residues. The ends were cut back, 0 bases at V and 4 bases at J, with 6 bases in the middle. The CDR3 sequence: CASSLAGSYGYTF. For the CDR3, the DNA is TGTGCCAGCAGCTTAGCAGGTAGCTATGGCTACACCTTC.

This clone occurred a few times. V usage is TRBV6-4 and J usage is TRBJ2-6; 9 positions match TRBD2. The V gene end was trimmed by 3 bases and the J gene end by 3 bases; junction bases not matched to a gene: 3. This CDR3 contains 16 residues. CDR1 is MRHNA, CDR2 SNTAGT, per germline. DNA for the CDR3: TGTGCCAGCAGTGAGCGGGGGGGACATGGGGCCAACGTCCTGACTTTC. Encoded protein: CASSERGGHGANVLTF.

The chain carries TRBV6-1 and TRBJ2-3; perhaps TRBD2 as D (5 bases). The V end lost 1 base, the J end lost 6 bases, and 11 bases lay between the germline ends. The germline V gene encodes CDR1 MNHNS and CDR2 SASEGT. The CDR3 length is 14 residues. The CDR3 DNA follows: TGTGCCAGCAGTGAAGACGGGGTGGGGGATACGCAGTATTTT. Translating gives CASSEDGVGDTQYF.

The chain couples TRBV18 to TRBJ2-3; D tentatively reads TRBD1 or TRBD2 (6 bases each). Per the germline V gene, CDR1 is KGHSH and CDR2 is LQKENI. The CDR3 spans 16 residues. Deletions cut 4 bases from V and 3 bases from J, with 17 bases between. The CDR3: CASSLSQGGLTDTQYF. The CDR3 region has the DNA TGTGCCAGCTCACTCTCTCAAGGGGGGCTAACAGATACGCAGTATTTT.

V and J are TRBV7-9 and TRBJ2-6; D is uncertain. V was pared by 5 bases and J by 2 bases, with 4 bases between. The CDR3 has 13 amino acids. Germline loops: CDR1 SEHNR, CDR2 FQNEAQ (reference sequence). CDR3 protein: CASSLPGANVLTF. DNA of the CDR3: TGTGCCAGCAGCCTACCTGGGGCCAACGTCCTGACTTTC. The full variable domain, in which reference TRBV7-9 and TRBJ2-6 provide the parts outside the CDR3, is DTGVSQNPRHKITKRGQNVTFRCDPISEHNRLYWYRQTLGQGPEFLTYFQNEAQLEKSRLLSDRFSAERPKGSFSTLEIQRTEQGDSAMYLCASSLPGANVLTFGAGSRLTVL.

CDR3 nucleotide sequence: TGCGCCAGCAGCTGGCTGTCTCTGGGGGCCAACGTCCTGACTTTC. Amino acids: CASSWLSLGANVLTF. The chain carries TRBV5-1 and TRBJ2-6; D remains ambiguous. Trimming stripped 3 bases from V and 4 bases from J, with 11 bases between. Germline V CDR1 and CDR2: SGHRS, YFSETQ. This CDR3 is 15 amino acids long.

This rearrangement joins TRBV7-8 to TRBJ2-5; D might be TRBD1 (6 bases). Germline CDR1 and CDR2: SGHVS and FQNEAQ. The CDR3 sequence is 15 residues long. With 3 bases removed from V and 1 base from J, the gap between germline ends came to 12 bases. CDR3 sequence reads: CASSLLRDIQETQYF. The CDR3, as DNA: TGTGCCAGCAGCTTGCTTCGGGACATCCAAGAGACCCAGTACTTC.

This chain connects TRBV7-9 to TRBJ2-7; 11 positions match TRBD1. The CDR3 runs 15 residues. Germline V gene data show CDR1 as SEHNR and CDR2 as FQNEAQ (reference sequence). V trimming: 2 bases; J trimming: 4 bases; junction bases outside the gene matches: 4. CDR3 residues: CASSLTGQGVYEQYF. The DNA of the CDR3 is TGTGCCAGCAGCTTAACGGGACAGGGGGTGTACGAGCAGTACTTC.

The J gene is TRBJ2-5, the V gene TRBV4-3; D is perhaps TRBD2 (6 bases). V lost 1 base to trimming and J lost 5 bases, with 11 bases between them. Germline CDR1 and CDR2: LGHNA and YSLEER. The CDR3 consists of 14 residues. The CDR3 here is CASSQGGDGETQYF. CDR3 bases: TGCGCCAGCAGCCAAGGGGGGGATGGGGAGACCCAGTACTTC.

The chain uses TRBV4-1 and TRBJ1-1, with D uncertain. The germline V and J ends were trimmed by 4 bases and 0 bases, with 9 bases remaining between them. There are 14 residues in the CDR3. From germline, CDR1 is MGHRA and CDR2 YSYEKL. The CDR3 region is CASSLYIVNTEAFF. The DNA of the CDR3 is TGCGCCAGCAGCCTCTACATTGTGAACACTGAAGCTTTCTTT.

This clone was counted once. This chain connects TRBV18 to TRBJ1-3; 7 bases are a match to TRBD1. Trimming took 3 bases from V and 14 from J; bases not matched to a gene: 10. Germline loops: CDR1 KGHSH, CDR2 LQKENI. CDR3 length: 13 residues. CDR3 coding DNA: TGTGCCAGCTCACCCACCGTCCGGGACAGACTATATTTT. Protein product: CASSPTVRDRLYF. Filled out from reference TRBV18 and TRBJ1-3, the complete variable domain reads NAGVMQNPRHLVRRRGQEARLRCSPMKGHSHVYWYRQLPEEGLKFMVYLQKENIIDESGMPKERFSAEFPKEGPSILRIQQVVRGDSAAYFCASSPTVRDRLYFGEGSWLTVV.

On this clone: A junction boundary mismatches the germline segment, possibly from a read error. The same CDR3 arises from other DNA sequences in this sample as well. V is TRBV7-2 and J is TRBJ2-3, with D perhaps TRBD2 (5 bases). CDR1 SGHTA and CDR2 FQGNSA come from the germline V gene. The CDR3 is 14 amino acids. The DNA for the CDR3 is TGTGCCAGCAGCTTAGCCCCCTTCGGGGATACGCAATATTTT. Residues: CASSLAPFGDTQYF.

The chain combines TRBV29-1 with TRBJ1-2; no firm D call. Deletions cut 4 bases from V and 4 bases from J, with 13 bases between. Germline values: CDR1 SQVTM, CDR2 ANQGSEA. The CDR3 has 13 amino acids. The DNA for the CDR3 is TGCAGCGTTGTAGCAGAGAAAACCTATGGCTACACCTTC. It is translated as CSVVAEKTYGYTF.

The rearrangement joins TRBV15 to TRBJ1-2, with no clear D. The V gene lost 0 bases and the J gene lost 8 bases, with 7 bases spanning the gap. CDR1 and CDR2 from the germline V gene are LNHNV and YYDKDF (reference sequence). This CDR3 is built from 12 residues. CDR3 coding DNA: TGTGCCACCAGCAGAGAAAGTTCCGGCTACACCTTC. This codes for CATSRESSGYTF. The variable domain in full, completed from reference TRBV15 and TRBJ1-2, reads DAMVIQNPRYQVTQFGKPVTLSCSQTLNHNVMYWYQQKSSQAPKLLFHYYDKDFNNEADTPDNFQSRRPNTSFCFLDIRSPGLGDTAMYLCATSRESSGYTFGSGTRLTVV.